The 29 T cell receptor beta chains in this list originate from one sample, sequenced in a study of blood T cell repertoires in COVID-19. Produced via immunoSEQ multiplex PCR; TCRdb's table is partial and in-frame only. Of about 81,000 clones listed, 91% are singletons. The sample was peripheral blood. All receptors derive from a woman aged 50 to 60 in a cohort sampled during active COVID-19.

The CDR3 reads CASSDPGTASTDTQYF. The CDR3 DNA follows: TGCGCCAGCAGCGATCCCGGGACAGCGAGCACAGATACGCAGTATTTT. The gene calls are TRBV10-1 and TRBJ2-3, with 7 bases aligning to TRBD1. Germline CDR1 is WNHNN and CDR2 is SYGVQD (reference sequence). CDR3 size: 16 residues. Unmatched junction bases numbered 9, after V lost 6 bases and J lost 0 bases.

The chain recombines TRBV7-3 with TRBJ2-1; D possibly corresponds to TRBD2 (5 bases). Trimming shortened V by 5 bases and J by 5 bases, and 13 bases separated the two germline ends. The CDR3 totals 14 residues. Germline V gives CDR1 SGHTA, CDR2 FQGTGA. CDR3 sequence reads: CASSPPGSHNEQFF. DNA for the CDR3: TGTGCCAGCAGCCCCCCGGGGAGTCACAATGAGCAGTTCTTC.

CDR3 region: CASIRKGLPSSYEQYF. The CDR3 nucleotides read TGTGCCAGCATTCGGAAGGGACTACCATCTTCCTACGAGCAGTACTTC. The chain links TRBV28 to TRBJ2-7, with TRBD2 identical over 7 bases. V lost 7 bases and J lost 1; bases outside the gene matches: 13. The CDR3 spans 16 residues. Germline values: CDR1 MDHEN, CDR2 SYDVKM. The entire variable domain, with the rest obtained from reference TRBV28 and TRBJ2-7, is as follows: DVKVTQSSRYLVKRTGEKVFLECVQDMDHENMFWYRQDPGLGLRLIYFSYDVKMKEKGDIPEGYSVSREKKERFSLILESASTNQTSMYLCASIRKGLPSSYEQYFGPGTRLTVT.

V and J are TRBV18 and TRBJ1-2; TRBD1 matches at 8 bases. CDR3 length equals 17 residues. The J segment lost 1 base and the V segment lost 0 bases, leaving 7 bases of the junction unmatched. The V gene's germline CDR1 is KGHSH and CDR2 LQKENI. The CDR3 coding sequence is TGTGCCAGCTCACCACCGTCAGGGGGCCGGCATAACTATGGCTACACCTTC. This codes for CASSPPSGGRHNYGYTF.

CDR3 sequence: CASSSRGTGTGELFF. The DNA of the CDR3 is TGTGCCAGCAGTTCCCGGGGGACAGGGACCGGGGAGCTGTTTTTT. This chain joins TRBV6-5 and TRBJ2-2; 9 nucleotides line up with TRBD1. The CDR3 length is 15 residues. From germline, CDR1 is MNHEY and CDR2 SVGAGI. V lost 4 bases, J lost 5 bases, and 5 bases stayed unmatched.

This clone appeared a single time. The chain couples TRBV5-1 to TRBJ1-1; no reliable D call. This CDR3 is built from 13 residues. Germline V gives CDR1 SGHRS, CDR2 YFSETQ. V dropped 1 base and J dropped 1 base, with 5 bases sitting between them. The CDR3 region is CASSLQENTEAFF. In nucleotides, the CDR3 is TGCGCCAGCAGCTTGCAGGAGAACACTGAAGCTTTCTTT.

The chain has TRBV11-2 and TRBJ2-1; 11 bases align to TRBD2. Trimming at V came to 5 bases and at J to 8 bases, leaving 8 bases not matched to a gene. This CDR3 has 15 residues. Per germline, CDR1 SGHAT and CDR2 FQNNGV. The CDR3 reads CASSAGTSGWDEQFF. The DNA of the CDR3 is TGTGCCAGCAGCGCCGGGACTAGCGGTTGGGATGAGCAGTTCTTC.

The rearrangement uses TRBV29-1 and TRBJ2-5; TRBD1 is a possible D gene (6 bases). The germline V gene has CDR1 SQVTM and CDR2 ANQGSEA. CDR3 length equals 14 residues. V dropped 2 bases and J dropped 4 bases, with 14 bases sitting between them. DNA of the CDR3: TGCAGCGTTGAACACCGGGGACAAGTAGAGACCCAGTACTTC. Translating it yields CSVEHRGQVETQYF.

This chain joins TRBV7-6 and TRBJ2-7; 8 nucleotides match TRBD1. This CDR3 spans 17 amino acids. Germline-derived CDR1 and CDR2 are SGHVS and FNYEAQ. The V segment lost 0 bases and the J segment 3 bases; nucleotides outside the gene matches: 10. The CDR3 DNA reads TGTGCCAGCAGCTTAGCCGGCCAGGGGGCGTCGAACTACGAGCAGTACTTC. The encoded protein is CASSLAGQGASNYEQYF.

This clone was found a few times. The chain joins TRBV29-1 to TRBJ2-5; TRBD1 matches at 11 bases. With 7 bases clipped from V and 10 bases from J, the junction kept 11 bases outside the gene matches. CDR3 size: 13 residues. The germline V gene encodes CDR1 SQVTM and CDR2 ANQGSEA. CDR3 DNA sequence: TGCAGCGGCCGGGGACAGGGGGGGACGGGCCAGTACTTC. It encodes CSGRGQGGTGQYF.

The gene calls are TRBV3-1 (or the pseudogene TRBV3-2) and TRBJ2-7, with 8 bases that match TRBD2. The V gene's germline CDR1 is LGHDT and CDR2 YNNKEL (reference sequence). V lost 4 bases and J lost 3; bases outside the gene matches: 5. The CDR3 is 14 amino acids. CDR3 protein: CASSRGGRDYEQYF. The CDR3 region has the DNA TGTGCCAGCAGCCGCGGGGGGCGGGACTACGAGCAGTACTTC.

The J gene is TRBJ2-5, the V gene TRBV7-8; D is unresolved. Looked up from germline, CDR1 is SGHVS and CDR2 is FQNEAQ. The CDR3 runs 13 residues. V lost 1 base, J lost 3 bases, and 6 bases lay in between. For the CDR3, the DNA is TGTGCCAGCAGCTTAGGACTTAAAGAGACCCAGTACTTC. It specifies CASSLGLKETQYF.

This clone was recorded once. The chain uses TRBV5-4 and TRBJ1-1, with D tentatively TRBD1 (5 bases). From germline, CDR1 is SGHNT and CDR2 YYREEE (reference sequence). The CDR3 runs to 13 residues. V lost 5 bases, J lost 4 bases, and 12 bases lay in between. The chain's CDR3 is CASRLSGATEAFF. The CDR3 DNA reads TGTGCCAGCAGGTTGAGCGGGGCCACTGAAGCTTTCTTT. The complete variable domain, with remaining parts taken from reference TRBV5-4 and TRBJ1-1, reads ETGVTQSPTHLIKTRGQQVTLRCSSQSGHNTVSWYQQALGQGPQFIFQYYREEENGRGNFPPRFSGLQFPNYSSELNVNALELDDSALYLCASRLSGATEAFFGQGTRLTVV.

The V and J genes are TRBV23-1 and TRBJ2-7; 7 bases are shared with TRBD1. TRBV23-1 belongs to the ORF category, with a function that is uncertain. Losses at the gene ends were 5 bases for V and 0 bases for J; bases not matched to a gene: 13. The CDR3 is made up of 17 amino acids. The CDR3 spells CASSLPTPGGPSYEQYF. For the CDR3, the DNA is TGCGCCAGCAGTTTACCCACCCCAGGGGGTCCCTCCTACGAGCAGTACTTC.

Comments on this clone: The junction does not match germline at one end; this may be a read error. This chain uses TRBV7-7 with TRBJ2-5; 12 bases agree with TRBD2. The CDR3 totals 16 residues. Germline V gene lookup returns CDR1 SSHAT and CDR2 FNYEAQ (reference sequence). The CDR3 loop is CASSSGLAGGQETQYF. In DNA, the CDR3 is TGTGCTAGCAGTTCGGGACTAGCGGGCGGGCAAGAGACCCAGTACTTC.

This clone was counted a single time. The gene calls are TRBV25-1 and TRBJ1-2, with a tentative D call TRBD1 (6 bases). This CDR3 contains 13 residues. Trimming pared 10 bases from V and 8 bases from J, leaving 20 bases between. CDR1 is MGHDK, CDR2 SYGVNS, per germline. As DNA, the CDR3 is TGTGCCACATCCGCTGGGGGGGGGCGAGGCTACACCTTC. It specifies CATSAGGGRGYTF.

The sample holds many counts of this clone. The chain couples TRBV4-1 to TRBJ1-1, with D perhaps matching TRBD1 (5 bases). Germline CDR1 MGHRA, CDR2 YSYEKL. Trimming left V 1 base short and J 6 bases short, with 9 bases between. The CDR3 contains 13 residues. DNA of the CDR3: TGCGCCAGCAGCCAAGGGGGGGGACCTGAAGCTTTCTTT. Translating it yields CASSQGGGPEAFF.

The chain uses TRBV4-1 and TRBJ2-5; D might be TRBD2 (8 bases). CDR1 MGHRA and CDR2 YSYEKL come from the germline V gene. The V end was cut by 2 bases, the J end by 4 bases, with 20 bases between. This CDR3 comprises 17 residues. The CDR3 DNA follows: TGCGCCAGCAGCCAATTAGCGGGACAGCTATTATCAGAGACCCAGTACTTC. It is translated as CASSQLAGQLLSETQYF.

This clone was counted a single time. The chain has TRBV3-1 (or the pseudogene TRBV3-2) and TRBJ2-5, with D perhaps TRBD2 (5 bases). Per the germline V gene, CDR1 is LGHDT and CDR2 is YNNKEL (reference sequence). The V and J ends lost 1 base and 0 bases respectively, with 9 bases between them. The CDR3 runs to 15 residues. In DNA form, the CDR3 reads TGTGCCAGCAGCCAAGGGGAGAGGTACCAAGAGACCCAGTACTTC. Translated, it gives CASSQGERYQETQYF.

The chain carries TRBV2 and TRBJ2-5, with TRBD1 identical over 8 bases. Germline V CDR1 and CDR2: SNHLY, FYNNEI. The CDR3 has 16 amino acids. Unmatched junction bases numbered 13, after V lost 4 bases and J lost 6 bases. The CDR3 bases are TGTGCCAGCAGTGTACAGGGACAGGCTTCTAGGAAGACCCAGTACTTC. Translated: CASSVQGQASRKTQYF.

The chain couples TRBV15 to TRBJ2-3; 11 bases fit TRBD2. CDR3 length: 14 residues. The J segment lost 4 bases and the V segment lost 3 bases, leaving 0 bases of the junction unmatched. Germline V lookup: CDR1 LNHNV, CDR2 YYDKDF (reference sequence). In nucleotides, the CDR3 is TGTGCCACCAGCAGGGGACTAGCGGCAGATACGCAGTATTTT. Translated, it gives CATSRGLAADTQYF.

V is TRBV5-1 and J is TRBJ2-3; D not certain. The germline V gene encodes CDR1 SGHRS and CDR2 YFSETQ. The CDR3 runs 13 residues. The V gene lost 7 bases and the J gene lost 2 bases, with 11 bases spanning the gap. This chain's CDR3 is CASARGNTDTQYF. The CDR3, as DNA: TGCGCCAGCGCCCGAGGTAACACAGATACGCAGTATTTT.

The chain recombines TRBV10-3 with TRBJ2-1; 9 bases fit TRBD2. Germline V gene data show CDR1 as ENHRY and CDR2 as SYGVKD. This CDR3 region has 14 residues. Losses at the gene ends were 10 bases for V and 3 bases for J; bases not matched to a gene: 7. This CDR3 is CATGKRGDYNEQFF. CDR3 DNA: TGTGCCACTGGAAAGCGGGGGGACTACAATGAGCAGTTCTTC.

V usage is TRBV28 and J usage is TRBJ1-6, with D maybe TRBD1 (6 bases). V was shortened by 8 bases and J by 9 bases, with 14 bases between the two germline ends. There are 13 residues in the CDR3. Germline CDR1 and CDR2: MDHEN and SYDVKM. CDR3 DNA: TGTGCCAGCCGACAGGAGCGAAGTTCACCCCTCCACTTT. Translated, it gives CASRQERSSPLHF.

The chain uses TRBV4-1 and TRBJ2-7, with a weak D call TRBD1 (5 bases). This CDR3 has 13 residues. Germline CDR1 and CDR2: MGHRA and YSYEKL. Trimming took 5 bases from V and 7 from J, leaving 15 bases between them. The CDR3 DNA is TGCGCCAGCAGCAAGGACACCTTTGGAGAGCAGTACTTC. Protein product: CASSKDTFGEQYF.

This clone was counted a single time. V and J are TRBV7-2 and TRBJ2-5; D is undetermined. V dropped 5 bases and J dropped 5 bases, with 15 bases sitting between them. CDR1 and CDR2 from the germline V gene are SGHTA and FQGNSA. The CDR3 covers 14 residues. The CDR3 loop reads CASSPLQRWETQYF. Written as DNA, the CDR3 is TGTGCCAGCAGCCCCCTCCAGCGCTGGGAGACCCAGTACTTC. The variable domain in full, completed from reference TRBV7-2 and TRBJ2-5, reads GAGVSQSPSNKVTEKGKDVELRCDPISGHTALYWYRQSLGQGLEFLIYFQGNSAPDKSGLPSDRFSAERTGGSVSTLTIQRTQQEDSAVYLCASSPLQRWETQYFGPGTRLLVL.

The chain combines TRBV11-3 with TRBJ2-2; D is possibly TRBD1 (5 bases). There are 15 residues in the CDR3. Trimming removed 5 bases at V and 1 base at J, with 11 bases between. In germline, CDR1 is SGHNT, CDR2 YENEEA. The CDR3 region is CASSLRQMNTGELFF. The CDR3 coding sequence is TGTGCCAGCAGCCTAAGACAGATGAACACCGGGGAGCTGTTTTTT.

This chain links TRBV4-2 with TRBJ1-5; D unclear. The V end lost 0 bases, the J end lost 5 bases, and 5 bases lay between the germline ends. This CDR3 contains 13 residues. The germline CDR1 and CDR2 sequences are LGHNA and YNFKEQ. CDR3 sequence (DNA): TGTGCCAGCAGCCAAGATTTCTATCAGCCCCAGCATTTT. This sequence encodes CASSQDFYQPQHF.

In this sample, this clone turned up once. The V gene is TRBV6-5, the J gene TRBJ2-7, with D tentatively TRBD1 (5 bases). The CDR3 is made up of 16 amino acids. Germline CDR1 and CDR2: MNHEY and SVGAGI. Trimming stripped 0 bases from V and 4 bases from J, with 16 bases between. The CDR3 DNA follows: TGTGCCAGCAGTTACTCTTTTTGGGCAGGGCCGTACGAGCAGTACTTC. This sequence encodes CASSYSFWAGPYEQYF.